The rows below give T cell receptor beta chains drawn from one sample of a study of T-cell memory formation after mild COVID-19. TCRdb recomputed calls from the 5' RACE reads with MiXCR, one row per CDR3 protein. The sample comprises 90,000 to 120,000 distinct CDR3 sequences, approximately 12% of which are singletons, and about 40% rests with the top ten. The sequencing input was PBMCs or a T cell subset sorted from them (not recorded which). Receptors originate from a man aged 18-30 years who had mild COVID-19 (a few samples of this study predate the infection). Cell type and time point are not known. CDR3s include the opening cysteine and the closing phenylalanine or tryptophan. The order of the fields is clone size, D gene, J gene, V gene, CDR3 DNA, CDR3 protein. D genes are given only for firm matches. Some rows have no size entry. The others give once, few or many, or a class for an expanded clone.

>many|-|TRBJ2-4|TRBV7-8
TGTGCCAGCAGCCAGACTCGCGTGGTCAAAAACATTCAGTACTTC
CASSQTRVVKNIQYF
>few|TRBD2|TRBJ2-5|TRBV27
TGTGCCAGCAGTTCGACTAGCGGGGGGGCCTTCGAGACCCAGTACTTC
CASSSTSGGAFETQYF
>-|TRBD1|TRBJ2-7|TRBV5-1
TGCGCCAGCAGCGGGACAGGGTTACCCTACGAGCAGTACTTC
CASSGTGLPYEQYF
>few|TRBD1|TRBJ2-3|TRBV7-2
TGTGCCAGCAGCTTAGCGTTGAGGGGGCTGGATACGCAGTATTTT
CASSLALRGLDTQYF
>few|-|TRBJ1-1|TRBV7-9
TGTGCCAGCAGCTTAGAACAGTACACTGAAGCTTTCTTT
CASSLEQYTEAFF
>-|-|TRBJ1-2|TRBV19
TGTGCCAGTAGTATAGCGGGGGATGGCGGCTACACCTTC
CASSIAGDGGYTF
>few|-|TRBJ1-1|TRBV11-2
TGTGCCAGCAGCTTAGTCGGGGGCTCGGGCACTGAAGCTTTCTTT
CASSLVGGSGTEAFF
>-|-|TRBJ2-7|TRBV5-1
TGCGCCAGCAGCGAAGGAAAGGGTTACGAGCAGTACTTC
CASSEGKGYEQYF
>-|-|TRBJ1-5|TRBV6-6
TGTGCCAGCAGTGGCCGGGCCGCTAATCAGCCCCAGCATTTT
CASSGRAANQPQHF
>many|-|TRBJ1-2|TRBV7-9
TGTGCCAGCAGCCGGGGTTTTGATGGCTACACCTTC
CASSRGFDGYTF
>many|TRBD2|TRBJ2-2|TRBV20-1
TGCAGTGCTAGAGATGGACTAGCGGGGGACACCGGGGAGCTGTTTTTT
CSARDGLAGDTGELFF
>few|-|TRBJ2-1|TRBV5-4
TGTGCCAGCAGCTTGACTTCCTACAATGAGCAGTTCTTC
CASSLTSYNEQFF
>few|-|TRBJ1-3|TRBV27
TGTGCCAGCAGTTCGCAGGGCTATGGAAACACCATATATTTT
CASSSQGYGNTIYF
>many|-|TRBJ1-6|TRBV4-1
TGCGCCAGCAGCCAAGTCCCGACGGGATATAATTCACCCCTCCACTTT
CASSQVPTGYNSPLHF
>many|TRBD2|TRBJ2-3|TRBV5-1
TGCGCCAGCAGCCTCGGACTAGCGGGGAGCACAGATACGCAGTATTTT
CASSLGLAGSTDTQYF
>many|TRBD2|TRBJ2-3|TRBV12-3/TRBV12-4
TGTGCCAGCAGTCCCCACAGCGGGGGAGATACGCAGTATTTT
CASSPHSGGDTQYF
>-|TRBD2|TRBJ2-2|TRBV7-9
TGTGCCAGCAGCCCGGACTTAAGCGGGGGGGCCGCCACCGGGGAGCTGTTTTTT
CASSPDLSGGAATGELFF
>few|-|TRBJ1-1|TRBV5-6
TGTGCCAGCAGAGCGGCGGCGAACACTGAAGCTTTCTTT
CASRAAANTEAFF
>-|TRBD1|TRBJ1-5|TRBV27
TGTGCCAGCAGTCGACAGGGAAGCAATCAGCCCCAGCATTTT
CASSRQGSNQPQHF
>-|-|TRBJ2-7|TRBV20-1
TGCAGTGCTAGTGGGGCCCTAACCTACGAGCAGTACTTC
CSASGALTYEQYF
>-|-|TRBJ2-2|TRBV6-2/TRBV6-3
TGTGCCAGCAGTTATCTACGGGGAAGGCTGTTTTTT
CASSYLRGRLFF
>few|-|TRBJ1-2|TRBV15
TGTGCCACCAGCAGCCGGGACCTAAACTATGGCTACACCTTC
CATSSRDLNYGYTF
>many|-|TRBJ2-2|TRBV12-3/TRBV12-4
TGTGCCAGCTTGGCGGGGTTTGTCACCGGGGAGCTGTTTTTT
CASLAGFVTGELFF
>many|-|TRBJ2-7|TRBV5-4
TGTGCCAGCAGCTTGGGGGGGCGCGAGCAGTACTTC
CASSLGGREQYF
>few|-|TRBJ2-5|TRBV7-8
TGTGCCAGCAGCGTCGGCAGGCGGGGCGACCAGACCCAGTACTTC
CASSVGRRGDQTQYF
>few|-|TRBJ2-1|TRBV6-2/TRBV6-3
TGTGCCAGCAGTTACCCAACGGACACATTCCTCTATTATGAGCAGTTCTTC
CASSYPTDTFLYYEQFF
>many|-|TRBJ2-3|TRBV7-9
TGTGCCAGCAGCTGGCCGGGGGGCGTATCAACAGATACGCAGTATTTT
CASSWPGGVSTDTQYF
>-|TRBD1|TRBJ1-4|TRBV9
TGTGCCAGCAGCGTAGCAGACAGGGCTGGGGAAAAACTGTTTTTT
CASSVADRAGEKLFF
>-|-|TRBJ2-5|TRBV5-1
TGCGCCAGCAGCTACCGTGTCGGGGTTCAAGAGACCCAGTACTTC
CASSYRVGVQETQYF
>few|-|TRBJ1-2|TRBV6-5
TGTGCCAGCAGTTACATTGGGGCAGTCTATGGCTACACCTTC
CASSYIGAVYGYTF
>-|-|TRBJ2-7|TRBV7-9
TGTGCCAGCGGAAAGACTAGCTCCTACGAGCAGTACTTC
CASGKTSSYEQYF
>-|TRBD2|TRBJ2-7|TRBV5-1
TGCGCCAGCAGCTCATACAGGACGGGGGGGACCTACGAGCAGTACTTC
CASSSYRTGGTYEQYF
>few|TRBD1|TRBJ1-1|TRBV14
TGTGCCAGCAGCCAAGACGGATACAGGGGCGGGAACACTGAAGCTTTCTTT
CASSQDGYRGGNTEAFF
>-|TRBD1|TRBJ1-2|TRBV29-1
TGCAGCGTCGCCCGGACAGGGGACTATGGCTACACCTTC
CSVARTGDYGYTF
>few|TRBD1|TRBJ1-2|TRBV6-5
TGTGCCAGCAGTCTAACAGGGGACTATGGCTACACCTTC
CASSLTGDYGYTF
>few|-|TRBJ2-5|TRBV10-3
TGTGCCATCAGTGAGTCCCGTCTGGGGGAGACCCAGTACTTC
CAISESRLGETQYF
>-|-|TRBJ1-5|TRBV5-6
TGTGCCAGCAGCTCGGTTTGGGGAAATCAGCCCCAGCATTTT
CASSSVWGNQPQHF
>-|TRBD2|TRBJ2-7|TRBV7-9
TGTGCCAGCAGTGCCAGCGGGGGTGCGTCCTACGAGCAGTACTTC
CASSASGGASYEQYF
>few|TRBD1|TRBJ2-1|TRBV6-5
TGTGCCAGCAGTTATCGGACAGGTGAATTCTACAATGAGCAGTTCTTC
CASSYRTGEFYNEQFF
>-|TRBD1|TRBJ2-1|TRBV19
TGTGCCAGTAGTATAGAGGGACAGCTCTCCTACAATGAGCAGTTCTTC
CASSIEGQLSYNEQFF
>-|-|TRBJ2-1|TRBV27
TGTGCCAGCAGCACTCCCGGCCGGCGATCCGATGAGCAGTTCTTC
CASSTPGRRSDEQFF
>few|-|TRBJ2-1|TRBV28
TGTGCCAGCTATTCGGATAGCTCCTACAATGAGCAGTTCTTC
CASYSDSSYNEQFF
>few|TRBD1|TRBJ1-4|TRBV12-3/TRBV12-4
TGTGCCAGCAGTTTAGCTGACAGGGTACGTGAAAAACTGTTTTTT
CASSLADRVREKLFF